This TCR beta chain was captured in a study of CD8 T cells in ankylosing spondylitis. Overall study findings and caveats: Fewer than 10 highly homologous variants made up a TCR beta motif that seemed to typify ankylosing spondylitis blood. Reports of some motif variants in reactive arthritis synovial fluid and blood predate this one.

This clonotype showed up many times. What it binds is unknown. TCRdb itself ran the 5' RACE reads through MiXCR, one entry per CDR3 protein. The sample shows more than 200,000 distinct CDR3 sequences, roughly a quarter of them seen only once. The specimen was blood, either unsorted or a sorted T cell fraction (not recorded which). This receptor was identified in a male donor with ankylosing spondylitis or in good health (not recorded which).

CDR3 nucleotide sequence: TGCAGTGCTAGTGGGGAGGGGGCAGGGACGTCCTACGAGCAGTACTTC. This translates into CSASGEGAGTSYEQYF. This chain connects TRBV20-1 to TRBJ2-7, with D tentatively TRBD1 or TRBD2 (7 bases each). V was shortened by 3 bases and J by 1 base, with 19 bases between the two germline ends. The CDR3 has 16 residues. Germline assignment: CDR1 DFQATT and CDR2 SNEGSKA (reference sequence).